A selection of T cell receptor beta chains follows, all from one sample in a study of blood T cell repertoires in COVID-19. Sequenced by immunoSEQ multiplex PCR; TCRdb stores in-frame clones only, minus some. The sample includes almost 100,000 clones, about 89% seen only once; the top ten take about a tenth. Sequencing input: peripheral blood. These receptors were taken from a man in his forties or fifties with acute or convalescent COVID-19. Each CDR3 is given with its conserved first and last residue. D genes are given only for firm matches. The size of a clone is reported for some rows only, either as once, few or many, or as a class for expanded clones.

- TRBJ2-7 TRBV11-2 TRBD2 TGTGCCAGCAGCTTAGCCGGACTAGCGGCTATACCTCCCTCCGAGCAGTACTTC CASSLAGLAAIPPSEQYF
once TRBJ2-2 TRBV27 TRBD2 TGTGCCAGCAGTTCCCCTAGCGGGAGTCTTTACACCGGGGAGCTGTTTTTT CASSSPSGSLYTGELFF
few TRBJ2-7 TRBV25-1 - TGTGCCAGCAGTGACCTACGACACTACGAGCAGTACTTC CASSDLRHYEQYF
- TRBJ2-3 TRBV7-9 TRBD2 TGTGCCAGCAGCTTAGACGCGGGAGGGACACAGTATTTT CASSLDAGGTQYF
- TRBJ1-5 TRBV6-5 TRBD1 TGTGCCAGCAGACCTGGGGACAGGGAGCCCCAGCATTTT CASRPGDREPQHF
- TRBJ2-7 TRBV29-1 TRBD1 TGCAGCGTCACGGGACAGGGTACGGTTGGCCTATACGAGCAGTACTTC CSVTGQGTVGLYEQYF
once TRBJ2-7 TRBV2 TRBD1 TGTGCCAGCAGAGGACAGGGTCTTGTCTACGAGCAGTACTTC CASRGQGLVYEQYF
- TRBJ1-5 TRBV19 - TGTGCCAGTAGTAGGCGCGGGGGCGATAGCAATCAGCCCCAGCATTTT CASSRRGGDSNQPQHF
- TRBJ2-1 TRBV6-6 - TGTGCCAGCAGTCCCCGACTTTTCCCAAGCTCCTACAATGAGCAGTTCTTC CASSPRLFPSSYNEQFF
- TRBJ2-1 TRBV19 TRBD2 TGTGCCAGTAGTACGGGGGGGACTAGCGGGACGGGGTACAATGAGCAGTTCTTC CASSTGGTSGTGYNEQFF
- TRBJ1-6 TRBV10-2 - TGCGCCAGCAGTGAGTCTGCCACAGGGCGTGATTCACCCCTCCACTTT CASSESATGRDSPLHF
- TRBJ2-3 TRBV19 TRBD2 TGTGCCAGTAGTATCTTAGCGGGAGGCAGCACAGATACGCAGTATTTT CASSILAGGSTDTQYF
- TRBJ2-5 TRBV7-9 - TGTGCCAGCAGCACAGGGATTGAGACCCAGTACTTC CASSTGIETQYF
few TRBJ2-7 TRBV7-9 TRBD2 TGTGCCAGCAGCCCCGGGACTAGCGGACCCTACGAGCAGTACTTC CASSPGTSGPYEQYF